The sequence of this T cell receptor beta chain was determined in a study of blood T cell repertoires in COVID-19. Germline lookup yields CDR1 MNHEY and CDR2 SVGAGI. With V trimmed by 4 bases and J by 2 bases, 6 bases remained unmatched. This CDR3 contains 16 residues. The table came from immunoSEQ multiplex PCR; TCRdb's copy has only in-frame clones and leaves some out. Here the sample spans about 230,000 clones, roughly 80% being singletons. This TCR came from a man aged 45-65 years with active or convalescent COVID-19. Sequencing used peripheral blood. This rearrangement joins TRBV6-5 to TRBJ2-5; 11 nucleotides agree with TRBD2. This CDR3 is CASSFGLAGLQETQYF. In nucleotides, the CDR3 is TGTGCCAGCAGTTTTGGACTAGCGGGTCTTCAAGAGACCCAGTACTTC.